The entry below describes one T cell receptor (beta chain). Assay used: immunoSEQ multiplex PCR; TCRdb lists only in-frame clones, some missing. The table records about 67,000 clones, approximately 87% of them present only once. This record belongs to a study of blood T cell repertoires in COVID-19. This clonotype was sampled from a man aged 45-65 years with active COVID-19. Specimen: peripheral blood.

The CDR3 loop is CASSYSGPSGIYNEQFF. As DNA, the CDR3 is TGTGCCAGCAGTTACTCAGGTCCTAGCGGGATCTACAATGAGCAGTTCTTC. The V call is TRBV6-2 or TRBV6-3, the J call TRBJ2-1; 9 bases match TRBD2. The CDR3 totals 17 residues. V lost 0 bases to trimming and J lost 3 bases; unmatched junction nucleotides: 6. Germline CDR1 is MNHEY and CDR2 is SVGEGT.